This record looks at one TCR beta chain sequence and its context. Its antigen target is currently unknown. The cohort consisted of hundreds of healthy bone marrow donors. At the time of sampling, every cohort member was nominally healthy, though immune exposures that went unrecorded were likely present. The donor was CMV seronegative and belonged to the group of under 400 seronegative cohort members. A peripheral blood sample was provided by each donor, and peripheral blood mononuclear cells were used for TCR beta sequencing. Genomic DNA extraction from the blood cell samples was performed with the Qiagen DNeasy Blood Extraction Kit. This sample is drawn from a study of cytomegalovirus exposure and HLA in healthy donors (dated by TCRdb to 2016 to 2017). Turning to the overall study: An earlier analysis of under 600 of the donors reported 250 to 300 Gb of sequence data and 117 million unique TCR beta sequences from about 180 million T cells. The study used immunosequencing to profile the T cell repertoires of approximately 690 subjects and linked those repertoires to cytomegalovirus serostatus. The later analysis used no new phenotypic data to find candidate immune exposures, relying instead on TCR beta sequences and their occurrence across donors. Five DR-DQ haplotypes were handled as single units for association and clustering, since linkage in the cohort was strong. Donor age, sex, ethnicity and CMV serostatus were collected together with the repertoire data. Among about 370 genotyped donors of the cohort, an average of approximately 220,000 unique TCR beta nucleotide sequences was sequenced per donor, of which 15% to 20% were non-productive. Along with the roughly 700-subject first cohort, a separate validation cohort of more than 90 different subjects was used. A later genetic analysis used genome-wide SNP genotypes for about three fifths of the roughly 700 donors, treating that subset as a discovery cohort. Of the approximately 370 genotyped donors, over 80% were placed in the genetic ancestry cluster associated with self-reported Caucasian donors. A later analysis re-analyzed previously published TCR beta repertoires from approximately 670 donors and added high-resolution HLA genotyping to study TCR occurrence patterns. To predict cytomegalovirus infection status, the study brought together high-throughput TCR immunosequencing, statistical association of individual TCRs with disease status, and machine learning. An early release covering roughly 640 HLA-typed donors comprised 250 to 350 gigabases of sequencing data and tens of millions of unique TCR sequences. The study aimed to test whether signatures of past pathogen exposure could be identified by cataloging public T cell receptors. All discovery cohort repertoires had been generated on a single sequencing platform. Class I and class II HLA loci were covered by the typing at four-digit resolution. In an earlier analysis of 587 of the donors, high-throughput TCR beta sequencing was used to judge whether each TCR beta V gene segment behaved as functional or pseudogenic. The number of donors typed differed by locus, with roughly 620-630 for A, B, C, DRB1 and DQB1, 522 for DQA1, 600 to 610 for DPA1, and around 430 for DPB1.

The library was prepared using the immunoSEQ multiplex PCR assay. The multiplex PCR relied on a mix of 60 forward primers for TCR Vbeta segments and 13 reverse primers for TCR Jbeta segments. The CDR3 region of rearranged TCR beta genes was amplified from genomic DNA by a multiplex PCR assay. Amplified TCR beta libraries were sequenced as 87-base-pair reads on the Illumina HiSeq System. Per the original workflow: Across the 500 to 750 repertoires, a later analysis counted tens of millions of unique TCR beta chains, around 10 million of which were shared by at least two donors. Raw reads were error-corrected and collapsed into unique sequences by a nearest-neighbor algorithm in which closely related sequences were merged to remove PCR and sequencing errors. To assign V, D and J gene segments, CDR3 sequences were aligned to IMGT reference sequences. For a sequence to be retained, a match of at least six nucleotides to both a V gene segment and a J gene segment was required. A rearrangement was called productive if the CDR3 had no stop codons and remained in frame with V and J, and every other rearrangement was called non-productive. CDR3 was defined according to IMGT convention as the region running from the second conserved V-encoded cysteine to the conserved J-encoded phenylalanine. In an earlier analysis of 587 of the donors, sequences lacking an unambiguous match to a single V gene segment were excluded. An earlier analysis of a few hundred of the donors classified V segments as functional when productive rearrangements were above 56.7% and as segregating when the standard deviation between donors was above 5%. A statistical classification framework was built to diagnose cytomegalovirus status from the catalog of TCR beta chain sequences. In a later analysis, TCR nucleotide sequences were compared against IMGT/GENE-DB human TR gene sequences so that V and J genes could be assigned. A later analysis assigned CDR3 sequences and most-parsimonious VDJ recombination scenarios with the TCRdist pipeline. A later analysis defined each TCR beta chain by its CDR3 amino acid sequence plus V-gene family, and excluded reads lacking a unique V-gene family. In a later analysis, 550 to 650 highly shared, low-generation-probability nucleotide sequences were removed to address suspected cross-contamination and a sequencing artifact. For each public chain, a later analysis derived a clonal expansion index from normalized ranks of inferred template counts within each repertoire. A later analysis computed generation probabilities with a VDJ recombination model fitted to out-of-frame rearrangements, and checked the results against IGoR. Hypergeometric tests were used in a later analysis to score TCR-TCR, TCR-HLA and TCR-CMV co-occurrence, with a repertoire-size bias correction applied to the TCR pairs. A later analysis estimated false discovery rates by permuting HLA or CMV assignments 20 times. In a later analysis, co-occurring TCRs were grouped with DBSCAN, and TCRdist sequence similarity was added when clustering was performed within HLA-allele-positive subsets. Co-occurrence clustering excluded repertoires with fewer than 30,000 or more than 120,000 public chains, plus five with anomalous nucleotide sharing. TCRdb carries this immuneACCESS record with in-frame sequences only. Its versions omit some clonotypes, under half of them owing to an unresolved V gene in the studies checked, with the rest unexplained. V and J calls and clone size are given by that table; D and trimming were obtained from the DNA. The sample table gives 150,000 to 200,000 clones. The ten largest make up roughly 0.74% of the sample.

Study-wide findings and limitations: Because HLA typing was missing for some donors at each locus, association tests included only the typed subset. The presence/absence analyses assumed that sequencing depth was roughly uniform across donors, and that assumption may not be true. A few of the identified cytomegalovirus-associated TCR beta chains were confirmed in vitro to be specific for cytomegalovirus antigens. A later analysis reported that several top co-occurrence clusters appeared linked to parvovirus B19, influenza, CMV and Epstein-Barr virus. According to a later genetic analysis, donors in an Asian-associated ancestry cluster had fewer N-insertions in productive TCRs than the approximately 710-donor mean. The sequencing pipeline was judged likely to have produced a cluster of highly shared sequence variants as a technical artifact. Across donors, most TCR sequences were observed very rarely, whereas some public TCRs were present in many individuals. The classifier was reported to diagnose cytomegalovirus status with high specificity and sensitivity in both the original and validation cohorts. Broadly in line with IMGT annotations, most TCR beta V segments showed up in productive rearrangements about 90% or about 30% of the time in an earlier analysis of some 590 of the donors. An association between a missense DCLRE1C variant and V-gene and J-gene trimming of TCR beta chains was found in a later genetic analysis and replicated in an independent cohort. The 87-base-pair reads could not distinguish some IMGT-functional V segments, including TRBV6-2 and TRBV6-3, so those segments were excluded. In the study, around 150 TCR beta chains were listed as associated with cytomegalovirus. Assigning TCR associations to individual alleles was difficult when HLA alleles, especially DR and DQ, strongly co-occurred. In a later analysis, most CMV-associated TCR beta chains were found to appear HLA-restricted, with HLA associations seemingly driven largely by CMV exposure. A further reported finding was that TCR beta sequences accurately predicted the HLA-A and HLA-B alleles for most subjects in the first cohort. Linkage disequilibrium might explain the correlated functional status among segregating V segments, but an unknown experimental factor could not be excluded. The only immune exposure information available for the cohort was CMV serostatus. Roughly 17 rarely observed V segments, including chromosome 9 orphons, were excluded from the earlier analysis of several hundred of the donors because counts were too low. A later analysis associated about 18,000 TCR beta sequences with specific HLA alleles at a false discovery rate of 0.05. In this cohort, only TCR beta chains were sequenced, and detectable features were limited by the absence of alpha or paired-chain data. A later analysis found that HLA-associated TCR beta chains were more clonally expanded and had lower generation probabilities than equally common non-associated chains. According to a later analysis, TCR association rates differed among HLA loci, with DRB1 alleles showing the most associated TCRs and HLA-C alleles showing the fewest. It was suggested by the authors that the approach could potentially be generalized to other disease states and immunological phenotypes.

After removal of 6 bases from V and 2 bases from J, the junction retains 2 bases not matched to a gene. The germline V gene gives CDR1 as SGHDN and CDR2 as FVKESK. The CDR3 has 15 amino acids, counting the end cysteine and phenylalanine. Just the 45-base CDR3 DNA is kept, in frame starting at base 1. The chain is made from TRBV14 and TRBJ2-1; 12 junctional bases match TRBD2. Sequences were obtained from PBMCs. The sequence was obtained from a boy between 10 and 17 years old in good health and CMV-seronegative. The bases read TGTGCCAGCAGGGGACTAGCGGGTCCCTACAATGAGCAGTTCTTC. Its protein reads: CASRGLAGPYNEQFF.